This T cell receptor beta chain came from a study of cytomegalovirus exposure and HLA in healthy donors. In regard to this clone: What it recognizes is unknown.

In nominal health when sampled, donors likely had unrecorded immune exposures nonetheless. This CDR3 is built from 14 residues. V gave up 2 bases and J gave up 8 bases, with 13 bases separating them. The V gene's germline CDR1 is SGHDT and CDR2 YYEEEE. Researchers ran the PCR with 60 Vbeta and 13 Jbeta primers. Clones were read by immunoSEQ multiplex PCR, and TCRdb kept only the in-frame ones, dropping some. The table records over 100,000 clones, about two thirds of them present only once. Study-level points and caveats: Later findings reportedly placed an Asian-associated ancestry cluster below the roughly 700-donor mean for N-insertions.

This clonotype was sampled from a middle-aged man in good health and CMV-seropositive. The chain combines TRBV5-6 with TRBJ1-4, with D perhaps TRBD1 (5 bases). The specimen sequenced was PBMCs. CDR3 sequence: CASSLKGVGEKLFF. In nucleotides, the CDR3 is TGTGCCAGCAGCTTAAAAGGGGTTGGGGAAAAACTGTTTTTT.